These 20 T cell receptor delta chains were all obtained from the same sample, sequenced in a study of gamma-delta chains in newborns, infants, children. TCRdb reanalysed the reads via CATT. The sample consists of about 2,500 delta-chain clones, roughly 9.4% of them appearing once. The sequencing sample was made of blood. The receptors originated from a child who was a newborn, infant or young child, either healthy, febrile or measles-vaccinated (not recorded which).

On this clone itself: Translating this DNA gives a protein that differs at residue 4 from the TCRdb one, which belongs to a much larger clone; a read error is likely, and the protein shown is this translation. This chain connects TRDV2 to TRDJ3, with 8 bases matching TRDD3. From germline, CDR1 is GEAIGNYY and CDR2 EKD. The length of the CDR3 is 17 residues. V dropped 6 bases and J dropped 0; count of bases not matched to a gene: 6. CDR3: CACKPLGGSWDTRQMFF. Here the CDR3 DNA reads TGTGCCTGTAAGCCACTGGGGGGCTCCTGGGACACCCGACAGATGTTTTTC.

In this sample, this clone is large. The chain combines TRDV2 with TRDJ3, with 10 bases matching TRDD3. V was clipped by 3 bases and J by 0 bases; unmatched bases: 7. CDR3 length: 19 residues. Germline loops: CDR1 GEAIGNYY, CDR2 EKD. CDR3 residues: CACDVLGDGSSWDTRQMFF. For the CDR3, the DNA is TGTGCCTGTGACGTACTGGGGGATGGAAGCTCCTGGGACACCCGACAGATGTTTTTC.

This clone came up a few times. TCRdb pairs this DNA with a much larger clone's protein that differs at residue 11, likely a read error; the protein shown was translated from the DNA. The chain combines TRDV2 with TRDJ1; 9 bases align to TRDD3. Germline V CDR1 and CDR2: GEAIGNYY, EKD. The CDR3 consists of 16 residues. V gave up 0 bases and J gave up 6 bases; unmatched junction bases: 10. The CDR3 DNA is TGTGCCTGTGACACCGTGGGTTACTGGGGGAGACATAAACTCATCTTT. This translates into CACDTVGYWGRHKLIF.

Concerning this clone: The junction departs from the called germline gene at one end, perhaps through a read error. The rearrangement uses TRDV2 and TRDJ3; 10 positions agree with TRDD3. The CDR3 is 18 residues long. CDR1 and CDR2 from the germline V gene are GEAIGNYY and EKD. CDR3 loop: CACDTGGYSSWDNRQMFF. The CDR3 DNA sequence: TGTGCCTGTGACACTGGGGGATACAGCTCCTGGGACAACCGACAGATGTTTTTC.

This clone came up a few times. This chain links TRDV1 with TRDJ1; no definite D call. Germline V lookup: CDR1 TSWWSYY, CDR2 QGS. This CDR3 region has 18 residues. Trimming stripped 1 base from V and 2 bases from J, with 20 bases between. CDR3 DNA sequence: TGTGCTCTTGGGGAACGATGCTACGGTTACTGTAAGACCGATAAACTCATCTTT. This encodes CALGERCYGYCKTDKLIF.

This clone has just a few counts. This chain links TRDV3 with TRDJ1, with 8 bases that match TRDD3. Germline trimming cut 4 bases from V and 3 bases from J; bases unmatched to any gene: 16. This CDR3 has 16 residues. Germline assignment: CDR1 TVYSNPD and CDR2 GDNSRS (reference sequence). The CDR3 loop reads CASAPYAGYVSDKLIF. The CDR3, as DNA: TGTGCCTCCGCCCCCTACGCGGGATACGTTTCCGATAAACTCATCTTT.

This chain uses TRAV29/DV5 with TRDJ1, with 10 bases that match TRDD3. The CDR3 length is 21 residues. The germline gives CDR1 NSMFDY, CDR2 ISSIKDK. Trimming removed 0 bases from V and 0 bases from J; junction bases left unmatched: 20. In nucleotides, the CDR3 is TGTGCAGCAAGCGCCGGAAAACGTATAGGACTGGGGGATCCGTACACCGATAAACTCATCTTT. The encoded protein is CAASAGKRIGLGDPYTDKLIF.

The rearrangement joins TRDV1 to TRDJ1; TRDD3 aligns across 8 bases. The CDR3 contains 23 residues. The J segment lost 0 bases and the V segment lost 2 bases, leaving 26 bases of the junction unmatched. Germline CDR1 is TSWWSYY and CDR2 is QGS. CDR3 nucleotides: TGTGCTCTTGGGGAATCAACCTCGCCTTCCACAGTACTGGGGGTCTTCTACACCGATAAACTCATCTTT. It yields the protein CALGESTSPSTVLGVFYTDKLIF.

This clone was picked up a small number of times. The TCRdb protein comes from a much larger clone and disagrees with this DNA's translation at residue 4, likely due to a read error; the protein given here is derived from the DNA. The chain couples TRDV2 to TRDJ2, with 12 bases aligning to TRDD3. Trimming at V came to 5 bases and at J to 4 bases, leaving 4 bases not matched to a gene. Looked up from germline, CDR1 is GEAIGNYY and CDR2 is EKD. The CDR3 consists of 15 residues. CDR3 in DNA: TGTGCCTGTGCCAAACTGGGGGATACGACAGCACAACTCTTCTTT. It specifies CACAKLGDTTAQLFF.

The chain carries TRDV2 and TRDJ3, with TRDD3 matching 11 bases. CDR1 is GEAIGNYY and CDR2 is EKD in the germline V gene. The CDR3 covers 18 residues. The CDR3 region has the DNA TGTGCTCGCCTCTCTGGGGGATACAGATCCTGGGACACCCGACAGATGTTTTTC. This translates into CARLSGGYRSWDTRQMFF.

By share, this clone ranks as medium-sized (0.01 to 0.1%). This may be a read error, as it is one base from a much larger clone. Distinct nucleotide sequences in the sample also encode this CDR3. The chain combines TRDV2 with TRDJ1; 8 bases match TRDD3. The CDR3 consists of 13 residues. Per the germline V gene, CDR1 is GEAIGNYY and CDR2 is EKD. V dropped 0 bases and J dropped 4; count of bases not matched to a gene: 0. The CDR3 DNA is TGTGCCTGTGACACCTGGGGGATCGATAAACTCATCTTT. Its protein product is CACDTWGIDKLIF.

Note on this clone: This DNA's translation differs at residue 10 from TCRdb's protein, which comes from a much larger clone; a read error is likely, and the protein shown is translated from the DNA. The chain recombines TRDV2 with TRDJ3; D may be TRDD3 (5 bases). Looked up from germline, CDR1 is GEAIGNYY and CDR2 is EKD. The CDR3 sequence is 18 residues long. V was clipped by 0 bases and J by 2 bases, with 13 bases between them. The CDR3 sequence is CACDTGNWNPWDTRQMFF. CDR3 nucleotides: TGTGCCTGTGACACCGGGAACTGGAACCCCTGGGACACCCGACAGATGTTTTTC.

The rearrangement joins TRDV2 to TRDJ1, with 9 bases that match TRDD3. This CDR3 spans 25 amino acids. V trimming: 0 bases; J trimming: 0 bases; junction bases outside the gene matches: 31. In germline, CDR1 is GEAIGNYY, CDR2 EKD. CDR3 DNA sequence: TGTGCCTGTGACACCGTGTTTTGTGGGCCCCCGCCAGCAGGGGGATACCCGGTGTACACCGATAAACTCATCTTT. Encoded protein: CACDTVFCGPPPAGGYPVYTDKLIF.

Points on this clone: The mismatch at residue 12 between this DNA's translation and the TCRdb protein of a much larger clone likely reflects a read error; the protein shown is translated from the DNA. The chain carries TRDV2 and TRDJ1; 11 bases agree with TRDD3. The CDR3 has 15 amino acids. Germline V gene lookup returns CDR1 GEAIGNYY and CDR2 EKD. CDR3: CACDRNWGITDELIF. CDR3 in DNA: TGTGCCTGTGACAGGAACTGGGGGATAACCGATGAACTCATCTTT.

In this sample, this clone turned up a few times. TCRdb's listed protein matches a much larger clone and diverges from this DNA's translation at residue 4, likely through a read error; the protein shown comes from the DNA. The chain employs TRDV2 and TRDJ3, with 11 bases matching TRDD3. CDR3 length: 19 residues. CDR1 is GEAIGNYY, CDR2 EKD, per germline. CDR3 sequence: CACATGWGIRSWDTRQMFF. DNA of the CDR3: TGTGCCTGTGCCACCGGATGGGGGATACGCTCCTGGGACACCCGACAGATGTTTTTC.

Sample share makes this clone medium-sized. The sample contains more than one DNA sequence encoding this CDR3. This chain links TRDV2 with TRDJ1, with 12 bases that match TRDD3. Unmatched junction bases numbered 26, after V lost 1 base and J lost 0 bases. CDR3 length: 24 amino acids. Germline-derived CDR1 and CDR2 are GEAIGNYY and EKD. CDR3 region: CACDTLPLPARFTGGYSDTDKLIF. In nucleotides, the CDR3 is TGTGCCTGTGACACGTTGCCTCTTCCAGCCCGCTTTACTGGGGGATACTCCGACACCGATAAACTCATCTTT.

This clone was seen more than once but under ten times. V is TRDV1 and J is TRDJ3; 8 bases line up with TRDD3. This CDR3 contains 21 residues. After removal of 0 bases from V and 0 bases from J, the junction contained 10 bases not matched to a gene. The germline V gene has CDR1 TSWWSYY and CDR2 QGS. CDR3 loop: CALGELGLGALSSWDTRQMFF. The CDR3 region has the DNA TGTGCTCTTGGGGAACTGGGACTGGGGGCCCTAAGCTCCTGGGACACCCGACAGATGTTTTTC.

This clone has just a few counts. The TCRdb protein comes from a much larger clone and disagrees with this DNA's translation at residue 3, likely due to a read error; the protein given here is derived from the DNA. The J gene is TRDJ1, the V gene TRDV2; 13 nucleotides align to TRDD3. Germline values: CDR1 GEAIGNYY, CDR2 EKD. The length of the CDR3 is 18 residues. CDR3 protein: CASDTVNWGIRPTDKLIF. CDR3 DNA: TGTGCCAGTGACACCGTTAACTGGGGGATACGCCCCACCGATAAACTCATCTTT.

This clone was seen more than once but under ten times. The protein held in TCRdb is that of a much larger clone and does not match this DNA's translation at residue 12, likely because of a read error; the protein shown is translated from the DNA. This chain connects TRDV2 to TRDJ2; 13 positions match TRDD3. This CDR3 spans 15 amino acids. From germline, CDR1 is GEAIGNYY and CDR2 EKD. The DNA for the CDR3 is TGTGCCTGTGACCTACTGGGGGATACGACAGCACACCTCTTCTTT. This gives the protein CACDLLGDTTAHLFF.

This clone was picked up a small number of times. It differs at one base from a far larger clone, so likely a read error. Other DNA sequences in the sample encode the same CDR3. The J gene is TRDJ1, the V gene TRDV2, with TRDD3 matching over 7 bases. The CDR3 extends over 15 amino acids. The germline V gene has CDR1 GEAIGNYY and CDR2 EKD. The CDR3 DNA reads TGTGCCTGTGACCCTGGGGGCCATCACACCGATAAACTCATCTTC. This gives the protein CACDPGGHHTDKLIF.